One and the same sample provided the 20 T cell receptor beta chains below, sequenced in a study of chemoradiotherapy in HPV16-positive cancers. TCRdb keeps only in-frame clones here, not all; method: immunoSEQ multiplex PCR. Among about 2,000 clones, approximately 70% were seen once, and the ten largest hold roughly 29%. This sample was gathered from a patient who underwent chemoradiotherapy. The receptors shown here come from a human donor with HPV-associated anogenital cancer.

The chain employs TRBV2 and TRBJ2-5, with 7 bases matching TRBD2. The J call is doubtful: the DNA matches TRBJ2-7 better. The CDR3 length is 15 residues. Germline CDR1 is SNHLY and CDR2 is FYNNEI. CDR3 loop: CASSVRPSGDYEQYF. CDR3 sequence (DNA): TGTGCCAGCAGTGTAAGGCCTAGCGGTGACTACGAGCAGTACTTC.

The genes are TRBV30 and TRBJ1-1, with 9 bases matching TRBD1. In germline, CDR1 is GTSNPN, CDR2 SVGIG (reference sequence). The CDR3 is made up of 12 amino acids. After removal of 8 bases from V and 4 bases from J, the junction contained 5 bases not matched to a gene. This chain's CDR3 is CAGDRVGTEAFF. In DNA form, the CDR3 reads TGTGCCGGGGACAGGGTTGGCACTGAAGCTTTCTTT.

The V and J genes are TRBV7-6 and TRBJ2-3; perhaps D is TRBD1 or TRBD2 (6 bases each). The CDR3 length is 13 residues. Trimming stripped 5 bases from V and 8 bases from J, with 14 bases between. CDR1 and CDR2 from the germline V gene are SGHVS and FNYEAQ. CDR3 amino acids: CASSLPGEATQYF. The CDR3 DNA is TGTGCCAGCAGCCTGCCAGGGGAGGCTACGCAGTATTTT.

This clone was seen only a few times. CDR3 sequence: CASSSRTDTQYF. The CDR3 nucleotides are TGTGCCAGCAGCTCTCGCACAGATACGCAGTATTTT. The chain carries TRBV11-1 and TRBJ2-3; D is undetermined. Trimming removed 4 bases at V and 1 base at J, with 3 bases between. The CDR3 spans 12 residues. From germline, CDR1 is SGHAT and CDR2 FQDESV (reference sequence).

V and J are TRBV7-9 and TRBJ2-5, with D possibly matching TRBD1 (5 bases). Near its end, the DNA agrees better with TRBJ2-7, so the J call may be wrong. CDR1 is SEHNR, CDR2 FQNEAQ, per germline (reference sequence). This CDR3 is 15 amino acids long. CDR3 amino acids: CASSHPDSQFNEQYF. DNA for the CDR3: TGTGCCAGCAGCCACCCCGACAGCCAGTTCAACGAGCAGTACTTC.

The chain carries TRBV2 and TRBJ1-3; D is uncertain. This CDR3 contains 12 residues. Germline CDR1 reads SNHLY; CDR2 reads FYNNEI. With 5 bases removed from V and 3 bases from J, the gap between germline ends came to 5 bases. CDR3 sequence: CASSPDGNTIYF. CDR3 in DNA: TGTGCCAGCAGTCCAGATGGAAACACCATATATTTT.

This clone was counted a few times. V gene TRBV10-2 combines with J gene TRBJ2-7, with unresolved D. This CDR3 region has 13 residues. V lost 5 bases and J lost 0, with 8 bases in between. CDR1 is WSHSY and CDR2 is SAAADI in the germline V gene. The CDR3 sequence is CASSKLPSYEQYF. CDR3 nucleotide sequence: TGCGCCAGCAGTAAGTTACCCTCCTACGAGCAGTACTTC.

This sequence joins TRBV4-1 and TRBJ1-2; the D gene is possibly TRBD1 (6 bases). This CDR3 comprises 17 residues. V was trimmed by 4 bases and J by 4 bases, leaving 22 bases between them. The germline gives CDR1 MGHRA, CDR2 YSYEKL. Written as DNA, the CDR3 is TGCGCCAGCAGCCCTCGATCGGGTTTAGGGGGGTCCTATGGCTACACCTTC. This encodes CASSPRSGLGGSYGYTF.

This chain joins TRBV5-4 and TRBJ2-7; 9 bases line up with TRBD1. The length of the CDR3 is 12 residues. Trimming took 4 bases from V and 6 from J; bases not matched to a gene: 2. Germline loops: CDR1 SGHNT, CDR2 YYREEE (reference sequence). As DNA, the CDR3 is TGTGCCAGCAGCAGGGACAGGGTCGAGCAGTACTTC. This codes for CASSRDRVEQYF.

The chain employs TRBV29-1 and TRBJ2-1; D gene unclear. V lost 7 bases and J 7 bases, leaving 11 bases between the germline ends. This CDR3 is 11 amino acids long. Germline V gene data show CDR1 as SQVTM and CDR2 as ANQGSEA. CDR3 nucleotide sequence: TGCAGCGCCCGCAGAACAAATGAGCAGTTCTTC. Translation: CSARRTNEQFF.

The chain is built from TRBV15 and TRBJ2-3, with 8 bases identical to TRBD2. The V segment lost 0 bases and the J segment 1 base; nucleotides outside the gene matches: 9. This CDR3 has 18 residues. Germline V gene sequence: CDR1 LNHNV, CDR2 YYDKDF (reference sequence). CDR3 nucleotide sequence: TGTGCCACCAGCAGAGATGCCCGGGGACTAGGAGGCACAGATACGCAGTATTTT. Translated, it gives CATSRDARGLGGTDTQYF.

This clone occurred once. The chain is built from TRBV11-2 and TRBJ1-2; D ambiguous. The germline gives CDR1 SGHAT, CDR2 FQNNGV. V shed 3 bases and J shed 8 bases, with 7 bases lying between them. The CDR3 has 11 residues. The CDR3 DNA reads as TGTGCCAGCAGCTTTAGGAACGGCTACACCTTC. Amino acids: CASSFRNGYTF.

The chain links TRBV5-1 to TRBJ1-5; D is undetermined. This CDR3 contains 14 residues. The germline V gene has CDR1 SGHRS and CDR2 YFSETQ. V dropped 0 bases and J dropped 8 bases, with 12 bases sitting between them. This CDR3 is CASSLEPGIKPQHF. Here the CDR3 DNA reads TGCGCCAGCAGCTTGGAACCGGGAATCAAGCCCCAGCATTTT.

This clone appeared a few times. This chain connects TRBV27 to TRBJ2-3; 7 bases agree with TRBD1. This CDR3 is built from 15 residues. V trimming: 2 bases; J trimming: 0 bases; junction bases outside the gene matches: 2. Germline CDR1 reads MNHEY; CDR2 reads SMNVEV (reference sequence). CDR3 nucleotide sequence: TGTGCCAGCAGTTTAAGGGGGCAGAGCACAGATACGCAGTATTTT. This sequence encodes CASSLRGQSTDTQYF.

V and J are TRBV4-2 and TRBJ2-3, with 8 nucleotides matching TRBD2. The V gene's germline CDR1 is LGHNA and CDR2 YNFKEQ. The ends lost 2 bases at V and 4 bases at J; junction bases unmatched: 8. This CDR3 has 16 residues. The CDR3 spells CASSQSGGASADTQYF. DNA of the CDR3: TGTGCCAGCAGCCAATCCGGGGGGGCCTCAGCAGATACGCAGTATTTT.

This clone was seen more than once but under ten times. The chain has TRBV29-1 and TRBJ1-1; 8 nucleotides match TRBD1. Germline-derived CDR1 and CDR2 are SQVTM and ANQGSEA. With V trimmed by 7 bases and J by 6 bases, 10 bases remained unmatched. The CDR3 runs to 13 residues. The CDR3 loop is CSARDRGTSEAFF. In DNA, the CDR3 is TGCAGCGCCAGAGACAGGGGCACGTCTGAAGCTTTCTTT.

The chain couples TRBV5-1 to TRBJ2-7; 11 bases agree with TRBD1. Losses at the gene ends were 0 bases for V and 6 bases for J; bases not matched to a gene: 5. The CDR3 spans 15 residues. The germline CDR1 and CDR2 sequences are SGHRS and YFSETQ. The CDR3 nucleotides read TGCGCCAGCAGCTTGGCCACGGGACAGGGGGGCGAGCAGTACTTC. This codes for CASSLATGQGGEQYF.

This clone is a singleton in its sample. CDR3 amino acids: CASSPSTGYEFF. In nucleotides, the CDR3 is TGTGCCAGCAGCCCCTCGACAGGGTATGAGTTCTTC. The V gene is TRBV6-5, the J gene TRBJ2-1, with 7 positions matching TRBD1. J lost 14 bases, V lost 6 bases, and 10 bases had no gene match. The CDR3 is made up of 12 amino acids. The germline CDR1 and CDR2 sequences are MNHEY and SVGAGI.

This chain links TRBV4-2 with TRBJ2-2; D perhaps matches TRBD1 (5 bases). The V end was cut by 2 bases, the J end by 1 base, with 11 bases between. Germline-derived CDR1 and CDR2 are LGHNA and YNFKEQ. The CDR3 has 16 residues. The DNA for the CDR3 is TGTGCCAGCAGCCAAATTGCAGGGAAGAACACCGGGGAGCTGTTTTTT. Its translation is CASSQIAGKNTGELFF.

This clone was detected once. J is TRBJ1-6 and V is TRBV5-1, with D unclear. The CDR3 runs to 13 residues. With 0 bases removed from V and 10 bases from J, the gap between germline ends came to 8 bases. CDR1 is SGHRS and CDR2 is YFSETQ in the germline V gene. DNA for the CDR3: TGCGCCAGCAGCTTGGGATCGCAATCACCCCTCCACTTT. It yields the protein CASSLGSQSPLHF.